This T cell receptor (beta chain) was captured in a study of blood T cell repertoires in COVID-19. Original data processing: Amplifying reference gene primers gave estimates of nucleated cell counts. The method was immunoSEQ multiplex PCR; TCRdb's version includes in-frame clones alone and lacks a portion of them. V and J calls plus clone size are reproduced from that table; the DNA served to infer D and trimming. This table holds about 45,000 clones, around nine tenths found once. Trimming cost V 2 bases and J 3 bases; bases outside gene matches: 2. The germline V gene has CDR1 MGHRA and CDR2 YSYEKL. This CDR3 has 14 amino acids.

The sequenced sample consisted of peripheral blood. The rearrangement uses TRBV4-1 and TRBJ2-7, with 9 nucleotides matching TRBD1. The sequence derives from a human donor in a cohort sampled during active COVID-19. The CDR3: CASSQRQGVYEQYF. The CDR3 bases are TGCGCCAGCAGCCAACGACAGGGGGTCTACGAGCAGTACTTC.